The subject of this entry is one T cell receptor beta chain. This sample was taken from a study of blood T cell repertoires in COVID-19. About the research overall: Sample material is recorded as cDNA or gDNA derived from T cells, B-cell-depleted T cells, or PBMCs.

In the authors' workflow: Reference gene primer amplification gave estimated nucleated cell counts. This table comes from immunoSEQ multiplex PCR, and its TCRdb copy is limited to in-frame clones, with some not included. V and J calls and clone size come straight from that table; D and trimming were deduced from the DNA. The table lists tens of thousands of clones, roughly 83% of them singletons. The sequence came from a man in his 70s with active COVID-19. The sample taken for sequencing was peripheral blood.

The CDR3, as DNA: TGTGCCAGCAGCGAGAGGGAAATCTATAATTCACCCCTCCACTTT. Its protein is CASSEREIYNSPLHF. The V and J genes are TRBV6-5 and TRBJ1-6; D gene unclear. The germline gives CDR1 MNHEY, CDR2 SVGAGI. V was cut by 6 bases and J by 3 bases, with 12 bases left in between. This CDR3 region has 15 residues.